This TCR beta chain was found in a study of beta chain features in type 1 diabetes. The V gene lost 0 bases and the J gene lost 4 bases, with 15 bases spanning the gap. Germline CDR1 and CDR2: SGHDT and YYEEEE. The CDR3 contains 16 residues. A few counts support this clone. Of the isolated RNA, all was reverse transcribed, and so the sequenced material was expressed TCRB transcripts. Assay used: immunoSEQ multiplex PCR; TCRdb lists only in-frame clones, some missing. This sample yields 200,000 to 250,000 clones, of which about a tenth are seen a single time; roughly 1.4% belongs to the top ten. This clonotype originated in a man younger than 35 in good health. The specimen sequenced was central memory CD4+ T cells from blood. The rearrangement links TRBV5-6 to TRBJ2-3; D uncertain. In nucleotides, the CDR3 is TGTGCCAGCAGCTTGGTCTTTGTCGAGAAGGCAGATACGCAGTATTTT. It yields the protein CASSLVFVEKADTQYF.